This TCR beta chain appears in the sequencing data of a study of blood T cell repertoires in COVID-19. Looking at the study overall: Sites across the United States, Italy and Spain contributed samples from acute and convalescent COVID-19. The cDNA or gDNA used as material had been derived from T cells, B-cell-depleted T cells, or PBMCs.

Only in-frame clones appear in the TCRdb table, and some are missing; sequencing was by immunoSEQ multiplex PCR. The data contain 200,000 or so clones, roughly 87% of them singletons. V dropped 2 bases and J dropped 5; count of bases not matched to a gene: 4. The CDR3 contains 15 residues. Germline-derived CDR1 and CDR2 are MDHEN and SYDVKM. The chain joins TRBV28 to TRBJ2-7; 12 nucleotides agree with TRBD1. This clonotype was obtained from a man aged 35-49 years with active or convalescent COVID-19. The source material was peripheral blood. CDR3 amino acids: CASSLGTGGKHEQYF. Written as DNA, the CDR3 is TGTGCCAGCAGTTTAGGGACAGGGGGCAAACACGAGCAGTACTTC.